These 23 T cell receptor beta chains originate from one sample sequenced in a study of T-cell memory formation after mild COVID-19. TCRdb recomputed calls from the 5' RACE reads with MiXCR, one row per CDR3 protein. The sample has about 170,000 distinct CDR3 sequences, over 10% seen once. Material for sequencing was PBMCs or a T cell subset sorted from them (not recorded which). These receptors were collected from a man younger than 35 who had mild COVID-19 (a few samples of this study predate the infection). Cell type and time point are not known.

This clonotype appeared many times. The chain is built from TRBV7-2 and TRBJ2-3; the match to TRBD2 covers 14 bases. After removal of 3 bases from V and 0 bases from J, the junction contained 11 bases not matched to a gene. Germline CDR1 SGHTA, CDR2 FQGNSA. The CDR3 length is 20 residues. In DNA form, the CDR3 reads TGTGCCAGCAGCTTTACCCCCAGGACTAGCGGGGGGCCCAGCACAGATACGCAGTATTTT. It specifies CASSFTPRTSGGPSTDTQYF.

The CDR3 is CASRTVETDTQYF. As DNA, the CDR3 is TGTGCCAGCAGAACAGTGGAAACAGATACGCAGTATTTT. The chain uses TRBV5-6 and TRBJ2-3; D is uncertain. The CDR3 is 13 amino acids. With 5 bases removed from V and 3 bases from J, the gap between germline ends came to 10 bases. The germline V gene encodes CDR1 SGHDT and CDR2 YYEEEE.

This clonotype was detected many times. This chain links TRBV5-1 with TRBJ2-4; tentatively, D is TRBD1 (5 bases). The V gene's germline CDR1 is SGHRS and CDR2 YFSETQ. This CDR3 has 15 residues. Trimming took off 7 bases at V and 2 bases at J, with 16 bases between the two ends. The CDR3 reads CASDPGKGTKNIQYF. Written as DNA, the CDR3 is TGCGCCAGCGATCCAGGGAAGGGAACCAAAAACATTCAGTACTTC.

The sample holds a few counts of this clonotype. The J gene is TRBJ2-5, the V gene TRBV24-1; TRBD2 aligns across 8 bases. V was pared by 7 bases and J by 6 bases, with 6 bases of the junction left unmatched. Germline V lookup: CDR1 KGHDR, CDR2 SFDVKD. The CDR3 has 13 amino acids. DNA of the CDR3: TGTGCCACCAGCGACGGGGGGGCCAAGACCCAGTACTTC. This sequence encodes CATSDGGAKTQYF.

This chain's CDR3 is CSALGRLGTEAFF. The DNA of the CDR3 is TGCAGCGCCCTTGGGCGTTTGGGCACTGAAGCTTTCTTT. This chain connects TRBV29-1 to TRBJ1-1; unclear D gene. Germline assignment: CDR1 SQVTM and CDR2 ANQGSEA. Trimming removed 7 bases from V and 4 bases from J, with 16 bases in between. This CDR3 contains 13 residues.

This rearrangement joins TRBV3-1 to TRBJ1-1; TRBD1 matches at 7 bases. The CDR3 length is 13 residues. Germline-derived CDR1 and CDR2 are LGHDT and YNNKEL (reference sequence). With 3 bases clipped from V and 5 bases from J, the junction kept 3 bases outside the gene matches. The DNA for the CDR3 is TGTGCCAGCAGCCACCAGGGGGTTACTGAAGCTTTCTTT. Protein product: CASSHQGVTEAFF.

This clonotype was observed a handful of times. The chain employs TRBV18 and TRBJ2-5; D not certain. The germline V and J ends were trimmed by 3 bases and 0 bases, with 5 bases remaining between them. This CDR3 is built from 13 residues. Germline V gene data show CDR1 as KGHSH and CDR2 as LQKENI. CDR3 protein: CASSPAYQETQYF. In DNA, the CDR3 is TGTGCCAGCTCACCCGCGTACCAAGAGACCCAGTACTTC.

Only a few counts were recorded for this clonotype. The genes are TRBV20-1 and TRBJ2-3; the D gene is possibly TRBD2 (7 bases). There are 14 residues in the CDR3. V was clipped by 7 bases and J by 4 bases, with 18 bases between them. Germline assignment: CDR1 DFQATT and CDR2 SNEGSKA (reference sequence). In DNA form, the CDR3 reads TGCAGTGGTGTGGCGGCGGGGGCGTCAGATACGCAGTATTTT. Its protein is CSGVAAGASDTQYF.

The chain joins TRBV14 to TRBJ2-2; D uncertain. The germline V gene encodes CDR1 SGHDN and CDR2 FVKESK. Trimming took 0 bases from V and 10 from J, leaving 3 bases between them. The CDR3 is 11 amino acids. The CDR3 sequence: CASSQDEELFF. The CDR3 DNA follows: TGTGCCAGCAGCCAAGACGAGGAGCTGTTTTTT.

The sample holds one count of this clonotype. CDR3 nucleotide sequence: TGTGCCAGCAGCCCAAACCCCGGGACTGTGGGCTATGGCTACACCTTC. It specifies CASSPNPGTVGYGYTF. The rearrangement uses TRBV7-8 and TRBJ1-2; possibly TRBD1 for D (5 bases). V lost 5 bases, J lost 4 bases, and 20 bases lay in between. From germline, CDR1 is SGHVS and CDR2 FQNEAQ. CDR3 size: 16 residues.

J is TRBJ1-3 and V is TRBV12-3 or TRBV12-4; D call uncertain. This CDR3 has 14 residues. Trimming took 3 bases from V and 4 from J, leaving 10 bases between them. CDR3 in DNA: TGTGCCAGCAGTTTTTCCGCGGACGGAAACACCATATATTTT. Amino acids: CASSFSADGNTIYF.

The CDR3 loop is CASSTLSNYEQFF. The DNA for the CDR3 is TGTGCCAGCAGCACGCTTAGTAACTATGAGCAGTTCTTC. The chain joins TRBV14 to TRBJ2-1; D is uncertain. The V end lost 5 bases, the J end lost 8 bases, and 13 bases lay between the germline ends. The CDR3 loop spans 13 amino acids. In germline, CDR1 is SGHDN, CDR2 FVKESK.

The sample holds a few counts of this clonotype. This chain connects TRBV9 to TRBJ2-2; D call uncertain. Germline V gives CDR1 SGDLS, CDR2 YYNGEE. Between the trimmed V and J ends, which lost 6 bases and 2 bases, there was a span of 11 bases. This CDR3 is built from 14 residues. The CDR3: CASTPGPNTGELFF. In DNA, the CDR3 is TGTGCCAGCACCCCCGGGCCTAACACCGGGGAGCTGTTTTTT.

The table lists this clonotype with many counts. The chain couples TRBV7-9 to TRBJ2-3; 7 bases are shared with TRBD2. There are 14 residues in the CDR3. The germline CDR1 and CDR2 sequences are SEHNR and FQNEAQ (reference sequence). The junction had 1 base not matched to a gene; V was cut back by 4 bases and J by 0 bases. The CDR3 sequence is CASSWEGSTDTQYF. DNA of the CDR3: TGTGCCAGCAGCTGGGAGGGAAGCACAGATACGCAGTATTTT.

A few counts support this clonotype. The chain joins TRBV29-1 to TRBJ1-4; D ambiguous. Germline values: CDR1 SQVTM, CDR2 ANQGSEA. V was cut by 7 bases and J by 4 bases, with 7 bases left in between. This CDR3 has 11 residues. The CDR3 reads CSALVNEKLFF. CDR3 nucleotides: TGCAGCGCGCTTGTTAATGAAAAACTGTTTTTT.

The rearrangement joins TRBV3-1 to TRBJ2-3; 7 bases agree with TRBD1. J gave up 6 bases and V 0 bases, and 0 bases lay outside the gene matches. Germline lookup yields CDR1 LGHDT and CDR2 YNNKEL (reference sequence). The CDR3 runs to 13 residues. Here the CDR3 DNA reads TGTGCCAGCAGCCAAGAGGACAGGGATACGCAGTATTTT. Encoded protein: CASSQEDRDTQYF.

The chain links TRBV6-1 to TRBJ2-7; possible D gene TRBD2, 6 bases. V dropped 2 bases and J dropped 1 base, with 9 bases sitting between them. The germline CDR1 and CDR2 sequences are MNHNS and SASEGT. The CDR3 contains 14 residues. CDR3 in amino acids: CASSELAGSYEQYV. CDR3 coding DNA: TGTGCCAGCAGTGAACTGGCGGGGTCCTACGAGCAGTACGTC.

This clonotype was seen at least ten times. CDR3 coding DNA: TGTGCCAGCACACTAGCGGGGGGGCCGCAAGAGACCCAGTACTTC. Translation gives CASTLAGGPQETQYF. The rearrangement joins TRBV7-2 to TRBJ2-5; 13 nucleotides line up with TRBD2. The length of the CDR3 is 15 residues. Trimming removed 7 bases from V and 2 bases from J; junction bases left unmatched: 4. CDR1 is SGHTA, CDR2 FQGNSA, per germline.

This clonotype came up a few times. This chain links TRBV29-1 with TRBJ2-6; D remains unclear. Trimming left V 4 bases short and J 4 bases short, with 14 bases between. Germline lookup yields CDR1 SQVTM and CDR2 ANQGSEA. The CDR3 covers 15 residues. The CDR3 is CSVGTPVTGANVLTF. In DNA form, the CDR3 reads TGCAGCGTTGGGACCCCGGTCACCGGGGCCAACGTCCTGACTTTC.

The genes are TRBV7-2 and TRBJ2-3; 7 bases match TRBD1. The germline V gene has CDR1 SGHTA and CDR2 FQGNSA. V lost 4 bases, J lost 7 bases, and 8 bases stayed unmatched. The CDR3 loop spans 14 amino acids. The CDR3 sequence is CASSSVTGRNTQYF. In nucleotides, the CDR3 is TGTGCCAGCAGCTCGGTGACAGGGCGAAATACGCAGTATTTT.

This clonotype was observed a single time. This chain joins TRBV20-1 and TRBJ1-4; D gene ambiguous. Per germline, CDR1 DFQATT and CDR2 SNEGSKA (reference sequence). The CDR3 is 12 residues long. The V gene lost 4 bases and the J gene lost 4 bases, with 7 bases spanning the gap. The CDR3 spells CSATQNNEKLFF. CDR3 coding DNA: TGCAGTGCTACGCAGAATAATGAAAAACTGTTTTTT.

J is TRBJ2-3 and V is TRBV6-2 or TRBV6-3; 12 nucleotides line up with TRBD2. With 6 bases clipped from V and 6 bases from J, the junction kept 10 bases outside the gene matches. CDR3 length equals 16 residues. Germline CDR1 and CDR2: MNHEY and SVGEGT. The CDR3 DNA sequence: TGTGCCAGCAGCCGAAGACTAGCGGGGGTGGTGGATACGCAGTATTTT. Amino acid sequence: CASSRRLAGVVDTQYF.

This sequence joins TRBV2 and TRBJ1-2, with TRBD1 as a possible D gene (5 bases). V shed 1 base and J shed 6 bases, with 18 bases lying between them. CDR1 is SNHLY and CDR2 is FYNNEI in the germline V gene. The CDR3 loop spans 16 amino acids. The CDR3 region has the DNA TGTGCCAGCAGTGAAGTCCCCAGGGCTGCTTCGAATGGCTACACCTTC. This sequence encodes CASSEVPRAASNGYTF.